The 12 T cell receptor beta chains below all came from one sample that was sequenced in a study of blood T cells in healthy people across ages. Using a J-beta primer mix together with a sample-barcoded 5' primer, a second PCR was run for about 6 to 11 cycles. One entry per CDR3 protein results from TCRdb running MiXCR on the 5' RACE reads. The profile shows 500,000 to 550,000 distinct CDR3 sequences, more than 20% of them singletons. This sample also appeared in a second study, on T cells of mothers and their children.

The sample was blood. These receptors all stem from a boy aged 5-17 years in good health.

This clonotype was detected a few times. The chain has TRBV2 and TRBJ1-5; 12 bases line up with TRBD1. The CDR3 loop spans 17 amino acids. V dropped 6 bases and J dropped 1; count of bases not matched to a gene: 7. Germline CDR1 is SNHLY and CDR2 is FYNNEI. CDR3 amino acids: CASSLGTGGASNQPQHF. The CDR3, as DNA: TGTGCCAGCAGCCTCGGGACAGGGGGCGCAAGCAATCAGCCCCAGCATTTT.

CDR3 coding DNA: TGTGCCAGCAAGGGGCCGAGCACAGATACGCAGTATTTT. Translation gives CASKGPSTDTQYF. The chain recombines TRBV7-3 with TRBJ2-3; a possible D gene is TRBD1 (5 bases). Trimming shortened V by 7 bases and J by 0 bases, and 8 bases separated the two germline ends. CDR1 and CDR2 (germline): SGHTA, FQGTGA. The CDR3 is made up of 13 amino acids.

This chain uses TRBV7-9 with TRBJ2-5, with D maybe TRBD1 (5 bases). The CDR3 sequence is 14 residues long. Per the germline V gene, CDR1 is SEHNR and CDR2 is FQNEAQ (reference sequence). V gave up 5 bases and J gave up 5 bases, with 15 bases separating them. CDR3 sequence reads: CASSMTDKLETQYF. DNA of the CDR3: TGTGCCAGCAGCATGACGGACAAATTGGAGACCCAGTACTTC.

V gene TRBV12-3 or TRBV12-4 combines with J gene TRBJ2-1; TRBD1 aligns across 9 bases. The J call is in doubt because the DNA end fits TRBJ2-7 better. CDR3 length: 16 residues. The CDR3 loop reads CASSPTWTGETYEQYF. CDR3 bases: TGTGCCAGCAGTCCCACCTGGACAGGGGAAACCTACGAGCAGTACTTC.

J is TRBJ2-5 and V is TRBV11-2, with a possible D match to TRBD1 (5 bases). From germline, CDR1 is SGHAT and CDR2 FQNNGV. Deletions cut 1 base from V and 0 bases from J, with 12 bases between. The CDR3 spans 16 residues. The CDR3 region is CASSLAVGLYQETQYF. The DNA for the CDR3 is TGTGCCAGCAGCTTAGCGGTGGGGCTTTACCAAGAGACCCAGTACTTC.

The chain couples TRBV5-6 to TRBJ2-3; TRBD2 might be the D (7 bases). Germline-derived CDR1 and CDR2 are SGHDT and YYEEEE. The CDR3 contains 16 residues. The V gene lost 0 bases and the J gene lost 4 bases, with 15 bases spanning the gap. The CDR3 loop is CASSLGWGGPADTQYF. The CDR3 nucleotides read TGTGCCAGCAGCTTGGGGTGGGGGGGCCCCGCAGATACGCAGTATTTT. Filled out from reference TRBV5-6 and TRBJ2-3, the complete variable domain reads DAGVTQSPTHLIKTRGQQVTLRCSPKSGHDTVSWYQQALGQGPQFIFQYYEEEERQRGNFPDRFSGHQFPNYSSELNVNALLLGDSALYLCASSLGWGGPADTQYFGPGTRLTVL.

In DNA form, the CDR3 reads TGTGCCAGTACCGGAGGAGGGACGTACCAAGAGACCCAGTACTTC. Its protein is CASTGGGTYQETQYF. The genes are TRBV19 and TRBJ2-5; the D gene is possibly TRBD2 (6 bases). Germline values: CDR1 LNHDA, CDR2 SQIVND (reference sequence). V gave up 7 bases and J gave up 0 bases, with 15 bases separating them. The CDR3 is made up of 15 amino acids.

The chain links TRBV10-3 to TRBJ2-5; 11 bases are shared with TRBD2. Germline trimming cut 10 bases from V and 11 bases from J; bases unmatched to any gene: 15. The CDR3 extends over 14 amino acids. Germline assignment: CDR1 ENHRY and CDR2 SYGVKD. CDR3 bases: TGTGCCACAGGGGGACTAGCGGATTACAATGAGCAGTACTTC. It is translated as CATGGLADYNEQYF.

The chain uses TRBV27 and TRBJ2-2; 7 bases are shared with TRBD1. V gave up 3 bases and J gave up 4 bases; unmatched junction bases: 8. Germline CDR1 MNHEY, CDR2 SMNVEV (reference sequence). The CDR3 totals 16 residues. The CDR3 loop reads CASSFGGAGGTGELFF. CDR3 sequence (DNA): TGTGCCAGCAGTTTTGGAGGCGCAGGGGGCACCGGGGAGCTGTTTTTT.

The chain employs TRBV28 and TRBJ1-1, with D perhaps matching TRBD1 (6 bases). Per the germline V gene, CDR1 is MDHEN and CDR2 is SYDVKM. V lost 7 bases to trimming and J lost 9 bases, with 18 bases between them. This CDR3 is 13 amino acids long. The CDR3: CASTEGGAPQAFF. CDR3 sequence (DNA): TGTGCCAGCACCGAGGGGGGGGCCCCCCAAGCTTTCTTT.

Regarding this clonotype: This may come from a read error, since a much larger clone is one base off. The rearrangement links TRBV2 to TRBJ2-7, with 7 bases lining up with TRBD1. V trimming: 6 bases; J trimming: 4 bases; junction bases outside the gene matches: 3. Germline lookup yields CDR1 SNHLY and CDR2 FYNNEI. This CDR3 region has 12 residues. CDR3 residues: CASREQGYEQYF. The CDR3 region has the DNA TGTGCCAGCAGAGAACAGGGGTACGAGCAGTACTTC.

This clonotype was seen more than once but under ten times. CDR3 coding DNA: TGTGCCAGCAGTTACGGGACAGGGGGCTTGGAGGCTTTCTTT. Translating gives CASSYGTGGLEAFF. The chain has TRBV6-5 and TRBJ1-1; the match to TRBD1 covers 12 bases. Germline CDR1 and CDR2: MNHEY and SVGAGI. V shed 2 bases, J shed 11 bases, and the junction held 6 bases outside the gene matches. There are 14 residues in the CDR3.